This passage covers 5 T cell receptor beta chains from one sample sequenced in a study of blood T cell repertoires in COVID-19. This table comes from immunoSEQ multiplex PCR, and its TCRdb copy is limited to in-frame clones, with some not included. The sample gives some 200,000 clones, about 87% of which show up once; around 1.6% is in the top ten. The specimen sequenced was peripheral blood. The receptors shown here come from a man aged 65 to 79 with acute or convalescent COVID-19.

This clone was recorded once. This chain links TRBV7-2 with TRBJ2-7; 11 bases map to TRBD2. V was clipped by 0 bases and J by 6 bases; unmatched bases: 7. Germline assignment: CDR1 SGHTA and CDR2 FQGNSA. The CDR3 is 16 amino acids. The chain's CDR3 is CASSLAGTSGGGEQYF. The DNA of the CDR3 is TGTGCCAGCAGCTTAGCAGGGACTAGCGGTGGGGGCGAGCAGTACTTC. The whole variable domain, filled in from reference TRBV7-2 and TRBJ2-7, reads GAGVSQSPSNKVTEKGKDVELRCDPISGHTALYWYRQSLGQGLEFLIYFQGNSAPDKSGLPSDRFSAERTGGSVSTLTIQRTQQEDSAVYLCASSLAGTSGGGEQYFGPGTRLTVT.

The chain recombines TRBV24-1 with TRBJ2-3; perhaps TRBD2 as D (5 bases). Trimming left V 0 bases short and J 4 bases short, with 7 bases between. CDR3 length: 14 amino acids. Germline values: CDR1 KGHDR, CDR2 SFDVKD. The DNA of the CDR3 is TGTGCCACCAGTGATTTGGCTAGCTCAGATACGCAGTATTTT. Protein sequence: CATSDLASSDTQYF.

The rearrangement joins TRBV29-1 to TRBJ2-3; no clear D gene. V lost 3 bases and J lost 2, with 3 bases in between. The CDR3 has 11 amino acids. The germline gives CDR1 SQVTM, CDR2 ANQGSEA. CDR3 loop: CSVDFTDTQYF. The CDR3 DNA reads TGCAGCGTTGACTTCACAGATACGCAGTATTTT.

This clone was found once. The gene calls are TRBV18 and TRBJ2-1; 7 bases fit TRBD1. J lost 10 bases, V lost 8 bases, and 8 bases had no gene match. Germline-derived CDR1 and CDR2 are KGHSH and LQKENI. The CDR3 is 12 amino acids. CDR3 nucleotide sequence: TGTGCCAGCCGTACAGGGGACCGCGAGCAGTTCTTC. Encoded protein: CASRTGDREQFF.

This chain connects TRBV2 to TRBJ2-2; D perhaps matches TRBD2 (6 bases). CDR1 is SNHLY, CDR2 FYNNEI, per germline. The CDR3 runs to 16 residues. Trimming stripped 4 bases from V and 2 bases from J, with 14 bases between. The CDR3 loop is CASSAQGLSNTGELFF. The CDR3 DNA is TGTGCCAGCAGTGCCCAGGGACTTTCAAACACCGGGGAGCTGTTTTTT.